This T cell receptor (beta chain) comes out of a study of CXCR3 chemokines and chemotherapy response in bladder cancer. The V gene's germline CDR1 is MNHNS and CDR2 SASEGT. This CDR3 has 16 amino acids. V was clipped by 7 bases and J by 0 bases, with 16 bases between them. Using its own MiXCR run on the PCR reads, TCRdb lists one record per CDR3 protein. The data contain 1,500 to 2,000 distinct CDR3 sequences, roughly 20% of them singletons. Sampling was carried out from a patient whose treatment included neoadjuvant chemotherapy. The TCR sequence derives from a human donor with bladder cancer that did not respond to neoadjuvant chemotherapy. The rearrangement uses TRBV6-1 and TRBJ2-4; D perhaps matches TRBD2 (6 bases). The CDR3 bases are TGTGCCAGCACGGCCCTCCAGGGACTAGCCAAAAACATTCAGTACTTC. Amino acids: CASTALQGLAKNIQYF.